The 8 T cell receptor beta chains presented below share a single source sample, sequenced in a study of human T cells and chemical hapten exposure. TCRdb independently ran MiXCR on the RACE reads; one entry per CDR3 protein. This sample has 50,000 to 70,000 distinct CDR3 sequences, with approximately 6.5% found just once. Time point defined: healthy volunteer bleed at 6 weeks. It was from unfractionated whole blood that total RNA was extracted. The sample was whole blood. These receptors originate from a female donor in good health. Some clones in this sample may be carry-over from other donors' samples.

This clonotype was counted only a few times. The chain couples TRBV20-1 to TRBJ2-3, with TRBD2 identical over 8 bases. The CDR3 loop spans 16 amino acids. V lost 3 bases to trimming and J lost 4 bases; unmatched junction nucleotides: 12. Per the germline V gene, CDR1 is DFQATT and CDR2 is SNEGSKA (reference sequence). The CDR3 region is CSASGLSGRSADTQYF. CDR3 sequence (DNA): TGCAGTGCTAGCGGTCTGAGCGGGAGAAGTGCAGATACGCAGTATTTT.

With respect to this clonotype: A much larger clone lies one base from this, so it may be a read error. The CDR3 DNA follows: TGCAGCGTTGATCCCCAGGGAGGAGATGGCTACAACTTC. This translates into CSVDPQGGDGYNF. This sequence joins TRBV29-1 and TRBJ1-2; D is possibly TRBD1 (5 bases). Germline CDR1 is SQVTM and CDR2 is ANQGSEA. The CDR3 runs 13 residues. Complete variable domain (other parts from reference TRBV29-1 and TRBJ1-2): SAVISQKPSRDICQRGTSLTIQCQVDSQVTMMFWYRQQPGQSLTLIATANQGSEATYESGFVIDKFPISRPNLTFSTLTVSNMSPEDSSIYLCSVDPQGGDGYNFGSGTRLTVV.

For this clonotype: A read error may explain this, as a much larger clone is one base away. This chain uses TRBV6-5 with TRBJ2-5; D is perhaps TRBD2 (6 bases). CDR1 is MNHEY, CDR2 SVGAGI, per germline. This CDR3 region has 13 residues. Between the trimmed V and J ends, which lost 7 bases and 7 bases, there was a span of 16 bases. CDR3 sequence (DNA): TGTGCCAGCATTCAAGCGGGTTGCTCGACCCAGTACTTC. Its translation is CASIQAGCSTQYF.

The chain is built from TRBV29-1 and TRBJ1-1; possible D gene TRBD1, 6 bases. Germline CDR1 reads SQVTM; CDR2 reads ANQGSEA. The CDR3 contains 12 residues. V lost 7 bases, J lost 5 bases, and 14 bases lay in between. CDR3: CSGQEGGTEAFF. Written as DNA, the CDR3 is TGCAGCGGACAGGAGGGGGGGACTGAAGCTTTCTTT.

This clonotype has ten or more counts. The V gene is TRBV20-1, the J gene TRBJ1-2; unclear D gene. The CDR3 is 11 amino acids. V was pared by 6 bases and J by 8 bases, with 13 bases between. The germline gives CDR1 DFQATT, CDR2 SNEGSKA (reference sequence). CDR3 DNA sequence: TGCAGTGCCTCAACACTGGGGGGCTACACCTTC. It translates to CSASTLGGYTF.

This clonotype was counted ten times or more. CDR3 region: CASSTGTADSYEQYF. The CDR3 coding sequence is TGTGCCAGCAGTACCGGGACTGCCGATTCCTACGAGCAGTACTTC. This sequence joins TRBV28 and TRBJ2-7, with D perhaps TRBD2 (6 bases). The length of the CDR3 is 15 residues. Germline assignment: CDR1 MDHEN and CDR2 SYDVKM. The V gene lost 5 bases and the J gene lost 1 base, with 15 bases spanning the gap.

This clonotype appeared a few times. V usage is TRBV2 and J usage is TRBJ2-5; D is unclear. The CDR3 runs 14 residues. Germline loops: CDR1 SNHLY, CDR2 FYNNEI. Trimming left V 6 bases short and J 1 base short, with 12 bases between. This CDR3 is CASRSQTLQETQYF. CDR3 coding DNA: TGTGCCAGCAGGAGTCAGACCCTCCAAGAGACCCAGTACTTC.

This clonotype was counted at least ten times. The genes are TRBV11-3 and TRBJ2-1; D uncertain. The V and J ends lost 1 base and 8 bases respectively, with 9 bases between them. The CDR3 has 13 residues. CDR1 and CDR2 (germline): SGHNT, YENEEA. Here the CDR3 DNA reads TGTGCCAGCAGCTTAGGCCTAGTTTATGAGCAGTTCTTC. Protein product: CASSLGLVYEQFF.